The T cell receptor beta chain described here comes from a study of T-cell reconstitution after alpha-beta-depleted transplantation in children. Study-level results: One year after transplant, T-cell counts and diversity came mostly from newly produced T cells. Reports say that about two months after transplant, the alpha-beta T cells came out of several hundred graft clones that had expanded.

Preparation of the TCRbeta library involved a method that used unique molecular identifiers. MiXCR, run by TCRdb on the PCR reads, gives a single entry per CDR3 protein. The sample shows approximately 300,000 distinct CDR3 sequences, roughly 7.8% of them seen only once. Points on this clonotype: Its antigen is not identified. Possible read error: a much larger clone is one base away.

The germline CDR1 and CDR2 sequences are DFQATT and SNEGSKA (reference sequence). This CDR3 is 14 amino acids long. The TCR was taken from a female patient aged 2 to 10 who had a stem cell transplant for Fanconi anemia, so the T cells may come from the graft donor. The chain recombines TRBV20-1 with TRBJ2-7; weak D call: TRBD2 (6 bases). Specimen: peripheral blood, collected 360 days after TCRalphabeta/CD19-depleted stem cell transplant. CDR3 nucleotide sequence: TGCAGTGCTAAACCGGGACTGCCAGCCTACGGGCAGTACTTC. It codes for CSAKPGLPAYGQYF.